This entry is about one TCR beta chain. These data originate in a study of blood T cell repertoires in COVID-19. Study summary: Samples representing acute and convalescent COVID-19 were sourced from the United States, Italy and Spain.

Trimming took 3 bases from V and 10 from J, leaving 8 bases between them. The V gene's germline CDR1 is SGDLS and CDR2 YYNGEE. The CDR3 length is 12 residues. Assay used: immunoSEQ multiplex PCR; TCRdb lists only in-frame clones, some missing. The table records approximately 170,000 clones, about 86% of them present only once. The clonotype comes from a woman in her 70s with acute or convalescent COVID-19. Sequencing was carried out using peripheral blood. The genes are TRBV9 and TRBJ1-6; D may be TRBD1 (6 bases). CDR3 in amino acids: CASSGTESPLHF. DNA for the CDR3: TGTGCCAGCAGCGGGACAGAATCACCCCTCCACTTT.